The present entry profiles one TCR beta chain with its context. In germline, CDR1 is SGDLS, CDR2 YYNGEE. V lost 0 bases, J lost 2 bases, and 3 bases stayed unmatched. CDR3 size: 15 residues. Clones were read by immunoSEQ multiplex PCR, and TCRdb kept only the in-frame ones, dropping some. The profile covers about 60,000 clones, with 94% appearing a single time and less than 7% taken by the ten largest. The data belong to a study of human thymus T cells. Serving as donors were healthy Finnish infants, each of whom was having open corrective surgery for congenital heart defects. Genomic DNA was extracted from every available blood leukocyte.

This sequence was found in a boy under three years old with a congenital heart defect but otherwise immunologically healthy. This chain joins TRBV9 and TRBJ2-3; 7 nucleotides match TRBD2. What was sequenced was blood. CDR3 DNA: TGTGCCAGCAGCGTAGGCAGCGGGGCCACAGATACGCAGTATTTT. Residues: CASSVGSGATDTQYF.